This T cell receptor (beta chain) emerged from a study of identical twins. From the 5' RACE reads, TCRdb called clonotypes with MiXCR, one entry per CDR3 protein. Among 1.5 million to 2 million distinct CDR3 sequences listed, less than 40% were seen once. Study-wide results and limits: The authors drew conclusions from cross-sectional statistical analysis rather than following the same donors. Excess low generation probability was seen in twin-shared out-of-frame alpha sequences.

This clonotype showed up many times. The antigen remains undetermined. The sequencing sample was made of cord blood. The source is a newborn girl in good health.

CDR3 nucleotide sequence: TGTGCCAGCAGCTTAGGTAGCGGCGACACAGATACGCAGTATTTT. Protein product: CASSLGSGDTDTQYF. J is TRBJ2-3 and V is TRBV7-9, with D possibly TRBD2 on 6 matching bases. Germline assignment: CDR1 SEHNR and CDR2 FQNEAQ (reference sequence). The ends were cut back, 1 base at V and 2 bases at J, with 10 bases in the middle. The CDR3 length is 15 residues.